Each of the 25 T cell receptor beta chains below was sequenced from the same sample in a study of blood T cell repertoires in COVID-19. Data came from immunoSEQ multiplex PCR; TCRdb stores just in-frame clones and leaves some out. The table has about 110,000 clones, 70% to 90% seen once. The sequencing sample was made of peripheral blood. These receptors were collected from a human donor in a cohort sampled during active COVID-19.

The V and J genes are TRBV15 and TRBJ2-5, with 11 bases lining up with TRBD1. The junction had 5 bases not matched to a gene; V was cut back by 4 bases and J by 4 bases. This CDR3 has 15 amino acids. Germline V lookup: CDR1 LNHNV, CDR2 YYDKDF (reference sequence). The CDR3 coding sequence is TGTGCCACCAGCAAGAGGGGGACAGGGGGAGAGACCCAGTACTTC. Translating gives CATSKRGTGGETQYF.

The rearrangement uses TRBV6-2 or TRBV6-3 and TRBJ2-7; 9 bases fit TRBD2. This CDR3 contains 14 residues. V was pared by 4 bases and J by 9 bases, with 10 bases of the junction left unmatched. Germline V gene sequence: CDR1 MNHEY, CDR2 SVGEGT. CDR3 sequence reads: CASSLASGTRGQYF. The CDR3 DNA follows: TGTGCCAGCAGTTTAGCTAGCGGGACCCGCGGGCAGTACTTC.

CDR3: CASSSDRVYGYTF. CDR3 in DNA: TGTGCCAGCAGCTCGGACAGGGTCTATGGCTACACCTTC. This chain uses TRBV5-6 with TRBJ1-2, with 8 bases matching TRBD1. The germline V gene encodes CDR1 SGHDT and CDR2 YYEEEE. The CDR3 totals 13 residues. V was pared by 3 bases and J by 4 bases, with 2 bases of the junction left unmatched. The full variable domain, rest sourced from reference TRBV5-6 and TRBJ1-2, is DAGVTQSPTHLIKTRGQQVTLRCSPKSGHDTVSWYQQALGQGPQFIFQYYEEEERQRGNFPDRFSGHQFPNYSSELNVNALLLGDSALYLCASSSDRVYGYTFGSGTRLTVV.

V and J are TRBV6-1 and TRBJ1-1; D is uncertain. V lost 2 bases, J lost 1 base, and 11 bases lay in between. CDR1 is MNHNS, CDR2 SASEGT, per germline. The CDR3 has 15 amino acids. CDR3 amino acids: CASSESLGRNTEAFF. CDR3 bases: TGTGCCAGCAGTGAATCGTTGGGCAGGAACACTGAAGCTTTCTTT.

V and J are TRBV11-3 and TRBJ2-7; D gene uncertain. There are 13 residues in the CDR3. Germline-derived CDR1 and CDR2 are SGHNT and YENEEA. Trimming cost V 5 bases and J 4 bases, with 12 bases left between them. CDR3 in amino acids: CASSPMWAYEQYF. The CDR3 DNA follows: TGTGCCAGCAGCCCAATGTGGGCGTACGAGCAGTACTTC.

This clone appeared once. Here the CDR3 reads CASSWEGEAFF. The CDR3 DNA follows: TGTGCCAGCAGCTGGGAGGGTGAAGCTTTCTTT. The rearrangement links TRBV11-3 to TRBJ1-1; D is ambiguous. The V end lost 4 bases, the J end lost 7 bases, and 7 bases lay between the germline ends. From germline, CDR1 is SGHNT and CDR2 YENEEA. The CDR3 contains 11 residues.

The V and J genes are TRBV28 and TRBJ2-5; 7 bases are a match to TRBD1. V trimming: 6 bases; J trimming: 0 bases; junction bases outside the gene matches: 10. Germline lookup yields CDR1 MDHEN and CDR2 SYDVKM. CDR3 length: 16 amino acids. The CDR3 here is CASRKGGAAYQETQYF. The DNA of the CDR3 is TGTGCCAGCAGAAAAGGGGGCGCGGCGTACCAAGAGACCCAGTACTTC.

The CDR3 sequence is CASSRQGIFSGNTIYF. The CDR3 DNA reads TGTGCCAGCAGCCGACAGGGGATATTCTCTGGAAACACCATATATTTT. The rearrangement links TRBV11-1 to TRBJ1-3; TRBD1 matches at 8 bases. The CDR3 length is 16 residues. The V segment lost 5 bases and the J segment 0 bases; nucleotides outside the gene matches: 6. Looked up from germline, CDR1 is SGHAT and CDR2 is FQDESV (reference sequence).

V and J are TRBV28 and TRBJ2-6; 7 bases align to TRBD1. V was clipped by 9 bases and J by 0 bases; unmatched bases: 8. Germline V gene data show CDR1 as MDHEN and CDR2 as SYDVKM. The CDR3 is 16 amino acids. CDR3 in amino acids: CASSRQGLSGANVLTF. The CDR3 nucleotides read TGTGCCAGTTCGAGACAGGGCCTCTCTGGGGCCAACGTCCTGACTTTC.

The chain combines TRBV7-9 with TRBJ2-3; possible D gene TRBD1, 6 bases. From germline, CDR1 is SEHNR and CDR2 FQNEAQ (reference sequence). Trimming took 3 bases from V and 5 from J, leaving 18 bases between them. The CDR3 is 16 residues long. The CDR3 region is CASSFTGRGRLDTQYF. The CDR3 coding sequence is TGTGCCAGCAGCTTCACAGGGCGTGGAAGGTTAGATACGCAGTATTTT. Looking up the rest from reference TRBV7-9 and TRBJ2-3 gives the full variable domain: DTGVSQNPRHKITKRGQNVTFRCDPISEHNRLYWYRQTLGQGPEFLTYFQNEAQLEKSRLLSDRFSAERPKGSFSTLEIQRTEQGDSAMYLCASSFTGRGRLDTQYFGPGTRLTVL.

This clone was counted a single time. The chain carries TRBV29-1 and TRBJ1-5; D not resolved. This CDR3 has 13 amino acids. V was cut by 4 bases and J by 0 bases, with 7 bases left in between. Looked up from germline, CDR1 is SQVTM and CDR2 is ANQGSEA. CDR3 sequence: CSVVENSNQPQHF. CDR3 in DNA: TGCAGCGTTGTGGAGAATAGCAATCAGCCCCAGCATTTT.

The chain uses TRBV5-1 and TRBJ2-5; 8 bases line up with TRBD2. Germline trimming cut 6 bases from V and 0 bases from J; bases unmatched to any gene: 13. Germline lookup yields CDR1 SGHRS and CDR2 YFSETQ. There are 17 residues in the CDR3. CDR3 region: CASNRLGGRSYQETQYF. The CDR3 bases are TGCGCCAGCAACCGACTGGGCGGGAGGTCGTACCAAGAGACCCAGTACTTC.

This sequence joins TRBV9 and TRBJ2-5, with TRBD1 identical over 9 bases. Germline trimming cut 4 bases from V and 3 bases from J; bases unmatched to any gene: 4. This CDR3 contains 14 residues. Germline V gene sequence: CDR1 SGDLS, CDR2 YYNGEE. CDR3 sequence reads: CASSPWDREETQYF. Here the CDR3 DNA reads TGTGCCAGCAGCCCATGGGACAGGGAAGAGACCCAGTACTTC.

This clone was counted between two and nine times. The CDR3 nucleotides are TGTGCCAGCAGCTTAGCGGCCGCCTTCGAGCAGTACTTC. Amino acids: CASSLAAAFEQYF. The V and J genes are TRBV7-4 and TRBJ2-7; D is ambiguous. CDR1 SGHVT and CDR2 SQSDAQ come from the germline V gene. Between the trimmed V and J ends, which lost 0 bases and 6 bases, there was a span of 9 bases. The CDR3 consists of 13 residues.

The V call is TRBV5-6, the J call TRBJ1-2; TRBD1 matches 9 bases. Germline assignment: CDR1 SGHDT and CDR2 YYEEEE. V lost 10 bases, J lost 0 bases, and 7 bases stayed unmatched. The CDR3 extends over 14 amino acids. The CDR3 loop is CAGTTGGANYGYTF. CDR3 in DNA: TGTGCCGGAACCACAGGGGGCGCTAACTATGGCTACACCTTC.

The sample holds one count of this clone. The chain carries TRBV10-3 and TRBJ1-2; TRBD1 matches 7 bases. V was clipped by 9 bases and J by 4 bases; unmatched bases: 2. The CDR3 loop spans 11 amino acids. CDR1 is ENHRY and CDR2 is SYGVKD in the germline V gene. The CDR3, as DNA: TGTGCCATTCGGGACAGCTATGGCTACACCTTC. Its translation is CAIRDSYGYTF.

This clone was counted a few times. V gene TRBV4-1 combines with J gene TRBJ2-7, with D perhaps matching TRBD2 (6 bases). This CDR3 region has 15 residues. V was trimmed by 1 base and J by 0 bases, leaving 10 bases between them. Per the germline V gene, CDR1 is MGHRA and CDR2 is YSYEKL. The CDR3 protein is CASSQGRDASYEQYF. CDR3 DNA sequence: TGCGCCAGCAGCCAAGGGCGGGACGCCTCCTACGAGCAGTACTTC.

The chain combines TRBV5-1 with TRBJ1-1; D perhaps matches TRBD1 (6 bases). Germline CDR1 SGHRS, CDR2 YFSETQ. V was shortened by 6 bases and J by 1 base, with 13 bases between the two germline ends. This CDR3 spans 14 amino acids. This CDR3 is CASISGGRNTEAFF. The CDR3 DNA reads TGCGCCAGCATCTCGGGGGGCCGGAACACTGAAGCTTTCTTT.

This rearrangement joins TRBV9 to TRBJ2-5, with TRBD1 matching over 12 bases. The CDR3 is 17 amino acids. V lost 2 bases, J lost 2 bases, and 7 bases stayed unmatched. Germline loops: CDR1 SGDLS, CDR2 YYNGEE. In DNA, the CDR3 is TGTGCCAGCAGCGTTCAGGGGACAGGGGGCTTTCAAGAGACCCAGTACTTC. This codes for CASSVQGTGGFQETQYF.

The chain has TRBV19 and TRBJ2-1; 7 bases align to TRBD2. The CDR3 extends over 19 amino acids. Germline V CDR1 and CDR2: LNHDA, SQIVND (reference sequence). The trim removed 3 bases at V and 0 bases at J, leaving 14 bases unmatched. The CDR3 is CASSIWAGVVQFSYNEQFF. CDR3 DNA sequence: TGTGCCAGTAGTATCTGGGCGGGAGTTGTTCAATTCTCCTACAATGAGCAGTTCTTC. The full variable domain, its missing parts supplied by reference TRBV19 and TRBJ2-1, is DGGITQSPKYLFRKEGQNVTLSCEQNLNHDAMYWYRQDPGQGLRLIYYSQIVNDFQKGDIAEGYSVSREKKESFPLTVTSAQKNPTAFYLCASSIWAGVVQFSYNEQFFGPGTRLTVL.

The V call is TRBV5-1, the J call TRBJ2-3; D perhaps matches TRBD1 (5 bases). Trimming pared 0 bases from V and 4 bases from J, leaving 6 bases between. This CDR3 spans 13 amino acids. The germline V gene has CDR1 SGHRS and CDR2 YFSETQ. The CDR3 protein is CASSLATADTQYF. The DNA for the CDR3 is TGCGCCAGCAGCTTGGCGACAGCAGATACGCAGTATTTT. Combining the CDR3 with reference TRBV5-1 and TRBJ2-3 gives the whole variable domain KAGVTQTPRYLIKTRGQQVTLSCSPISGHRSVSWYQQTPGQGLQFLFEYFSETQRNKGNFPGRFSGRQFSNSRSEMNVSTLELGDSALYLCASSLATADTQYFGPGTRLTVL.

This chain joins TRBV5-1 and TRBJ1-1, with a tentative D call TRBD1 (5 bases). CDR1 is SGHRS, CDR2 YFSETQ, per germline. V shed 0 bases and J shed 6 bases, with 15 bases lying between them. The CDR3 loop spans 15 amino acids. CDR3 in DNA: TGCGCCAGCAGCTTGGGTCAGGGAAGTACGGCTGAAGCTTTCTTT. Its protein product is CASSLGQGSTAEAFF. Drawing the rest from reference TRBV5-1 and TRBJ1-1, the complete variable domain is KAGVTQTPRYLIKTRGQQVTLSCSPISGHRSVSWYQQTPGQGLQFLFEYFSETQRNKGNFPGRFSGRQFSNSRSEMNVSTLELGDSALYLCASSLGQGSTAEAFFGQGTRLTVV.

V usage is TRBV20-1 and J usage is TRBJ1-1; 10 positions agree with TRBD1. The V gene's germline CDR1 is DFQATT and CDR2 SNEGSKA (reference sequence). The CDR3 is 15 amino acids. Germline trimming cut 3 bases from V and 7 bases from J; bases unmatched to any gene: 11. The CDR3 is CSASGRTGGLLEAFF. The CDR3 DNA follows: TGCAGTGCTAGTGGCCGGACAGGGGGTTTACTTGAAGCTTTCTTT.

This chain joins TRBV18 and TRBJ2-7; TRBD2 matches 11 bases. Germline lookup yields CDR1 KGHSH and CDR2 LQKENI. J was trimmed by 4 bases and V by 5 bases; bases with no gene match: 10. The CDR3 has 16 residues. CDR3 bases: TGTGCCAGCTCAGACCGAGCGGGACTAGCGGTTTACGAGCAGTACTTC. Protein: CASSDRAGLAVYEQYF.

This chain connects TRBV5-5 to TRBJ2-1; TRBD1 aligns across 8 bases. This CDR3 is 16 amino acids long. The V gene end was trimmed by 4 bases and the J gene end by 0 bases; junction bases not matched to a gene: 6. CDR1 and CDR2 from the germline V gene are SGHKS and YYEKEE (reference sequence). In nucleotides, the CDR3 is TGTGCCAGCAGCCGTCAGGGGGCTCACTCCTACAATGAGCAGTTCTTC. As protein: CASSRQGAHSYNEQFF.